The text below deals with one TCR beta chain. Its antigen is unidentified. CD45RO-negative CD8 cells positively selected for CCR7 made up the naive population, which excluded terminally differentiated effector memory CD45RA+ cells. Donors were healthy HIV-negative adults without recently reported acute infections or vaccinations. These data originate in a study of shared clonotypes between healthy human individuals. Study overall: Plates per donor: three CD4 naive, three CD4 memory, two CD8 naive, one CD8 memory.

The CDR3 sequence is 13 residues long. The V and J ends lost 5 bases and 5 bases respectively, with 13 bases between them. The germline CDR1 and CDR2 sequences are MDHEN and SYDVKM. The repertoire was sequenced with immunoSEQ multiplex PCR; TCRdb's copy has only in-frame clones and lacks some. Of about 2.1 million clones in the sample, about 93% are singletons; the top ten hold about 1.5%. Findings of the study overall: Some clonotypes were shared by all four sorted-subset donors, while others were not shared. The non-shared ones had lower generation probabilities than the shared ones.

The source material was naive CD8+ T cells from PBMCs. The V and J genes are TRBV28 and TRBJ2-7; D gene ambiguous. This receptor was taken from a man younger than 35 in good health. Some clones in this sample may be carry-over from other donors' samples. The chain's CDR3 is CASSVSLLDEQYF. For the CDR3, the DNA is TGTGCCAGCAGTGTAAGCCTGCTCGACGAGCAGTACTTC.